This passage covers 13 T cell receptor beta chains from one sample sequenced in a study of graft-versus-host responses after intestinal transplantation. These TCRs are of unknown antigen specificity. Assay used: immunoSEQ multiplex PCR; TCRdb lists only in-frame clones, some missing. The sample consists of about 81,000 clones, more than 85% of them appearing once. This sample comprised unstimulated CD4+ T cells sorted from spleen or lymph node cells, obtained before transplant. These receptors were collected from a human donor who was the organ donor for an intestinal transplant.

V usage is TRBV7-9 and J usage is TRBJ1-6, with a weak D call TRBD1 (5 bases). In germline, CDR1 is SEHNR, CDR2 FQNEAQ (reference sequence). V was clipped by 5 bases and J by 4 bases, with 12 bases between them. The CDR3 runs 15 residues. As DNA, the CDR3 is TGTGCCAGCAGCCCGCCAGGGCCATATAATTCACCCCTCCACTTT. This codes for CASSPPGPYNSPLHF.

The rearrangement uses TRBV7-9 and TRBJ2-7; a possible D gene is TRBD2 (5 bases). The CDR3 covers 14 residues. The V and J ends lost 4 bases and 6 bases respectively, with 16 bases between them. Germline V gives CDR1 SEHNR, CDR2 FQNEAQ (reference sequence). CDR3 coding DNA: TGTGCCAGCAGCTCCCCGGGGATCCCAGTCGAGCAGTACTTC. It encodes CASSSPGIPVEQYF.

This chain joins TRBV28 and TRBJ1-2; a possible D gene is TRBD1 (6 bases). Germline V gives CDR1 MDHEN, CDR2 SYDVKM. CDR3 size: 13 residues. V shed 6 bases and J shed 2 bases, with 10 bases lying between them. CDR3 DNA sequence: TGTGCCAGCAGGCTGAGGGGGAACTATGGCTACACCTTC. Residues: CASRLRGNYGYTF.

The V gene is TRBV15, the J gene TRBJ2-7; D is possibly TRBD2 (5 bases). The CDR3 is 17 amino acids. The ends were cut back, 1 base at V and 2 bases at J, with 18 bases in the middle. From germline, CDR1 is LNHNV and CDR2 YYDKDF (reference sequence). The DNA for the CDR3 is TGTGCCACCAGCAGAGGACCCGAGGGAACACCTACCTACGAGCAGTACTTC. Protein product: CATSRGPEGTPTYEQYF.

Note on this clone: Different DNA sequences within this sample yield the same CDR3. V and J are TRBV19 and TRBJ1-2, with TRBD1 identical over 7 bases. Per the germline V gene, CDR1 is LNHDA and CDR2 is SQIVND (reference sequence). V lost 7 bases to trimming and J lost 0 bases; unmatched junction nucleotides: 8. This CDR3 contains 15 residues. The DNA of the CDR3 is TGTGCCAGTAATAGGGGGCTGACCTCTAACTATGGCTACACCTTC. Translating it yields CASNRGLTSNYGYTF. Supplemented by reference TRBV19 and TRBJ1-2, the full variable domain reads DGGITQSPKYLFRKEGQNVTLSCEQNLNHDAMYWYRQDPGQGLRLIYYSQIVNDFQKGDIAEGYSVSREKKESFPLTVTSAQKNPTAFYLCASNRGLTSNYGYTFGSGTRLTVV.

Points on this clone: A junction boundary mismatches the germline segment, possibly from a read error. The V call is TRBV5-1, the J call TRBJ1-1; D not certain. The CDR3 runs to 15 residues. Germline V lookup: CDR1 SGHRS, CDR2 YFSETQ. In nucleotides, the CDR3 is TGTGCCAGCAGTGGTTGGCGGAGGATGAACACTGAAGCTTTCTTT. It encodes CASSGWRRMNTEAFF.

V usage is TRBV5-1 and J usage is TRBJ2-7, with 7 bases aligning to TRBD1. Per the germline V gene, CDR1 is SGHRS and CDR2 is YFSETQ. V shed 0 bases, J shed 2 bases, and the junction held 8 bases outside the gene matches. The CDR3 contains 16 residues. As DNA, the CDR3 is TGCGCCAGCAGCTTGGGGTTAACAGGGGTGCCCTACGAGCAGTACTTC. This codes for CASSLGLTGVPYEQYF.

The chain couples TRBV6-1 to TRBJ1-6; 7 nucleotides align to TRBD1. CDR1 and CDR2 from the germline V gene are MNHNS and SASEGT. This CDR3 comprises 20 residues. J gave up 0 bases and V 4 bases, and 15 bases lay outside the gene matches. CDR3 coding DNA: TGTGCCAGCAGTGCACAGGGGCCATCCTTTTATAGCTCCTATAATTCACCCCTCCACTTT. Translated: CASSAQGPSFYSSYNSPLHF.

The J gene is TRBJ2-3, the V gene TRBV9; D possibly corresponds to TRBD2 (6 bases). V was shortened by 0 bases and J by 3 bases, with 11 bases between the two germline ends. The germline V gene has CDR1 SGDLS and CDR2 YYNGEE. CDR3 size: 15 residues. CDR3 nucleotide sequence: TGTGCCAGCAGCGTAGGACGGGGGACGACAGATACGCAGTATTTT. Amino acids: CASSVGRGTTDTQYF.

CDR3: CAWRGTSGSVFELNEQFF. CDR3 bases: TGTGCCTGGAGGGGGACTAGCGGGTCTGTCTTTGAACTAAATGAGCAGTTCTTC. This sequence joins TRBV30 and TRBJ2-1, with 12 nucleotides matching TRBD2. V shed 3 bases, J shed 7 bases, and the junction held 16 bases outside the gene matches. From germline, CDR1 is GTSNPN and CDR2 SVGIG (reference sequence). The CDR3 loop spans 18 amino acids.

J is TRBJ1-5 and V is TRBV28; no clear D gene. The CDR3 extends over 14 amino acids. CDR1 is MDHEN, CDR2 SYDVKM, per germline. V lost 4 bases to trimming and J lost 4 bases, with 11 bases between them. CDR3 DNA sequence: TGTGCCAGCAGTTCCCCCCAGGCAAATCAGCCCCAGCATTTT. This gives the protein CASSSPQANQPQHF.

This rearrangement joins TRBV5-1 to TRBJ2-7, with D tentatively TRBD1 (5 bases). The V gene lost 3 bases and the J gene lost 3 bases, with 13 bases spanning the gap. The germline V gene encodes CDR1 SGHRS and CDR2 YFSETQ. The CDR3 contains 14 residues. The CDR3 here is CASSWAGSHYEQYF. The DNA for the CDR3 is TGCGCCAGCAGCTGGGCAGGGTCTCACTACGAGCAGTACTTC.

The chain is built from TRBV29-1 and TRBJ2-3; weak D call: TRBD2 (7 bases). Germline lookup yields CDR1 SQVTM and CDR2 ANQGSEA. V lost 8 bases and J lost 5, with 20 bases in between. The CDR3 loop spans 14 amino acids. In DNA form, the CDR3 reads TGCAGCTTCTATGGGGGGGGCCTTGGAGATACGCAGTATTTT. As protein: CSFYGGGLGDTQYF.